A single sample is the source of the 3 T cell receptor beta chains below, sequenced in a study of T cells in Graves' hyperthyroidism and ophthalmopathy. Amplification of TCR beta CDR3 regions was performed using RNA transcripts as template. HTBI primers were the set used in a first-round RT-PCR of the TCR CDR3. TCRdb reprocessed the multiplex PCR reads via MiXCR and lists one record per CDR3 protein. The profile shows around 620,000 distinct CDR3 sequences, roughly 50% of them singletons. The sample was peripheral blood or thyroid tissue (not recorded which). Source of these receptors: an adult woman with Graves' disease, either hyperthyroidism or ophthalmopathy (not recorded which).

This clonotype was detected many times. This chain links TRBV9 with TRBJ1-5; D ambiguous. CDR1 is SGDLS and CDR2 is YYNGEE in the germline V gene. The CDR3 contains 9 residues. Trimming removed 6 bases from V and 5 bases from J, with 0 bases in between. CDR3 sequence (DNA): TGTGCCAGCAATCAGCCCCAGCATTTT. The encoded protein is CASNQPQHF.

This clonotype came up many times. The chain employs TRBV7-3 and TRBJ1-1; 7 bases map to TRBD1. In germline, CDR1 is SGHTA, CDR2 FQGTGA. V was clipped by 5 bases and J by 4 bases; unmatched bases: 7. The CDR3 is made up of 14 amino acids. The DNA for the CDR3 is TGTGCCAGCAGCCCCCAGGGGGTGGGCACTGAAGCTTTCTTT. Protein sequence: CASSPQGVGTEAFF.

This clonotype was seen many times. This sequence joins TRBV6-2 or TRBV6-3 and TRBJ2-7; tentative D call: TRBD1 (5 bases). Germline CDR1 reads MNHEY; CDR2 reads SVGEGT. CDR3 length: 13 amino acids. V lost 0 bases to trimming and J lost 5 bases, with 8 bases between them. Here the CDR3 reads CASSYSDIHEQYF. CDR3 sequence (DNA): TGTGCCAGCAGTTACTCGGACATTCACGAGCAGTACTTC.